This TCR beta chain was identified in a study of post-analysis software for immune sequencing data. The wider study: Relapsing-remitting, secondary progressive and progressive-relapsing forms made up the multiple sclerosis disease courses. Study results and caveats: Significantly lower normalized Chao1 diversity was seen in multiple sclerosis patients than in controls.

This clonotype came up a few times. Its cognate antigen is unknown. Unique molecular identifiers had been added to the TCR beta cDNA libraries. TCRdb used MiXCR to reprocess the PCR reads, holding one entry per CDR3 protein. Of over 150,000 distinct CDR3 sequences in the sample, approximately 28% were seen once. The sequencing input was blood. The clonotype was recovered from a girl aged 5-17 years with multiple sclerosis.

CDR3 amino acids: CASSQDVGATDTQYF. The CDR3 DNA is TGTGCCAGCAGCCAAGATGTGGGAGCGACAGATACGCAGTATTTT. The chain recombines TRBV3-1 with TRBJ2-3; tentatively, D is TRBD2 (5 bases). The CDR3 has 15 residues. The ends were cut back, 0 bases at V and 3 bases at J, with 10 bases in the middle. The V gene's germline CDR1 is LGHDT and CDR2 YNNKEL (reference sequence).